Here is one T cell receptor beta chain with its context. Antigen: not known. This sample is part of a study of T cell repertoires in ileal Crohn's disease. Study information: Postoperative therapy was given to about half: fewer than 14 thiopurines, 15 to 20 anti-TNF agents. Biopsies of the neoterminal ileum at postoperative colonoscopy form M6 samples. Study results and caveats: Clonal expansions were more frequent in active smokers than non-smokers at surgery.

As to time point: neoterminal ileum biopsy at postoperative endoscopy, about 6 months after surgery. Produced via immunoSEQ multiplex PCR; TCRdb's table is partial and in-frame only. The sample has more than 50,000 clones; roughly nine tenths are singletons. V was clipped by 5 bases and J by 4 bases; unmatched bases: 7. The CDR3 loop spans 14 amino acids. Germline assignment: CDR1 MDHEN and CDR2 SYDVKM. Sequencing was done on a sample of ileal tissue. This clonotype originated in an adult with Crohn's disease. The chain employs TRBV28 and TRBJ1-2; 7 bases are a match to TRBD1. CDR3 loop: CASSPGQQRYGYTF. In DNA, the CDR3 is TGTGCCAGCAGTCCGGGACAGCAACGCTATGGCTACACCTTC.